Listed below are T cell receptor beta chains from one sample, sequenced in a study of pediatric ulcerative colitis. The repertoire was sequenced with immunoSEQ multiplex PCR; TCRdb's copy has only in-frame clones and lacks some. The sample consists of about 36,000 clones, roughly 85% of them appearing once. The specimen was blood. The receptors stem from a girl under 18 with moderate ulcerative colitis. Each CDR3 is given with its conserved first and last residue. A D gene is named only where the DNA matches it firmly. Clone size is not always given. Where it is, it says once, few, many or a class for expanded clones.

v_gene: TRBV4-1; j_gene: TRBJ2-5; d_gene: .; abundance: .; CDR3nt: TGCGCCAGCAGCCCGGGAGAGACCCAGTACTTC; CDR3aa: CASSPGETQYF
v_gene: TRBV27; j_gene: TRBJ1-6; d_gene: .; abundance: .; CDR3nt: TGTGCCAGCAGGTCCCTTCAGGATTCACCCCTCCACTTT; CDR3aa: CASRSLQDSPLHF
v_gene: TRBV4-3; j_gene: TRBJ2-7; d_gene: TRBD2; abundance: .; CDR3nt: TGCGCCAGCAGCCCCGGACTAGCCTACGAGCAGTACTTC; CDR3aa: CASSPGLAYEQYF
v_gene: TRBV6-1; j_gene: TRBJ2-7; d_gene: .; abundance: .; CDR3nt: TGTGCCAGCGCGGGGGACAGGCGTTACGAGCAGTACTTC; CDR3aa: CASAGDRRYEQYF
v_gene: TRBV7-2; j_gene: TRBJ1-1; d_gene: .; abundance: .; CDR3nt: TGTGCCAGCAGCTGGGGGGCAGGTAGGATCACTGAAGCTTTCTTT; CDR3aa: CASSWGAGRITEAFF
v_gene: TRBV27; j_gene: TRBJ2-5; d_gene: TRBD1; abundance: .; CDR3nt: TGTGCCAGCAGTTCGGACAGGGTGGGAGAGACCCAGTACTTC; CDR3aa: CASSSDRVGETQYF
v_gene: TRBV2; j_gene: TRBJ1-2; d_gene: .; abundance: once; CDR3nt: TGTGCCAGCAGTGAAGCGCTTCGGGGGGCCGGCTATGGCTACACCTTC; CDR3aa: CASSEALRGAGYGYTF
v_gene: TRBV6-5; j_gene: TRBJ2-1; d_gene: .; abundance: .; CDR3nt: TGTGCCAGCAGCCGCTTTGGGGCGGCCAATGAGCAGTTCTTC; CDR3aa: CASSRFGAANEQFF
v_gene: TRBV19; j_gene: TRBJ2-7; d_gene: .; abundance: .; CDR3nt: TGTGCCAGTAGTATCGGATTTGGAACCTACGAGCAGTACTTC; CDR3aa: CASSIGFGTYEQYF
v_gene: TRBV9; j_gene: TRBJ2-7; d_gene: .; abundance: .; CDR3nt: TGTGCCAGCAGCCTCACCATGGGGAACGAGCAGTACTTC; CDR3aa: CASSLTMGNEQYF
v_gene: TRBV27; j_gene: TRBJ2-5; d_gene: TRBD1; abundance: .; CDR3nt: TGTGCCAGCAGTCCGACCGGGACAGGGTTAGAGACCCAGTACTTC; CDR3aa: CASSPTGTGLETQYF
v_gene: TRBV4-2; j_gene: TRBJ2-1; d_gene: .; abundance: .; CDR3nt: TGTGCCAGCAGCCAGGGGACCCTAGGGTTCTATGAGCAGTTCTTC; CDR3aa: CASSQGTLGFYEQFF
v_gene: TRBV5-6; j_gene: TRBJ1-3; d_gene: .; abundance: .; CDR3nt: TGTGCCAGCAGCCTCGTGGGGGGCTCTGGAAACACCATATATTTT; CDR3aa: CASSLVGGSGNTIYF
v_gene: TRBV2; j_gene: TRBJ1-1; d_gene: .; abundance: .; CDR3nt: TGTGCCAGCACCAACGAGTGGAACACTGAAGCTTTCTTT; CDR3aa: CASTNEWNTEAFF
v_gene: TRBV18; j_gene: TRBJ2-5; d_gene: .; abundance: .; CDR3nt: TGTGCCAGCTCACCTTCTCTACAGACACAAGAGACCCAGTACTTC; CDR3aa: CASSPSLQTQETQYF
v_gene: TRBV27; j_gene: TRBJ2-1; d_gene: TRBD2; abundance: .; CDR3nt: TGTGCCAGCAACAGGCTCGGACTAGCCTACAATGAGCAGTTCTTC; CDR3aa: CASNRLGLAYNEQFF
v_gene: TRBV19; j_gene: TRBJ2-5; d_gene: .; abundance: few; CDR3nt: TGTGCCAGTAGTCTTGTAGGGTTCCAAGAGACCCAGTACTTC; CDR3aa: CASSLVGFQETQYF
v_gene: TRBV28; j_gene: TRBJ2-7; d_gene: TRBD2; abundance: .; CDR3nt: TGTGCCAGCAGTTTTCTCTTTTCTCTTGGGGCTAGCGGGACGAGGTCTTCCTACGAGCAGTACTTC; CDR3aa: CASSFLFSLGASGTRSSYEQYF
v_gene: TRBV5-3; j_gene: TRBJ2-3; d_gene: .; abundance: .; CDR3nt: TGTGCCAGAAGCTTTTCAGGGAGTGATACGCAGTATTTT; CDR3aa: CARSFSGSDTQYF
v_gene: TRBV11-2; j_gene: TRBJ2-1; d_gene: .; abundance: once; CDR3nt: TGTGCCAGCAGCTTGGAACCGCTCAATGAGCAGTTCTTC; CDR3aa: CASSLEPLNEQFF
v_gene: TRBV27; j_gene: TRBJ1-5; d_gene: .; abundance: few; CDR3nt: TGTGCCAGCAGTTTGGGTGGAAGCAATCAGCCCCAGCATTTT; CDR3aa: CASSLGGSNQPQHF
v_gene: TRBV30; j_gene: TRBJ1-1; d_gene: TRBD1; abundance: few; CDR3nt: TGTGCCTGGAGTCCCTTACAGGGGCGGAACACTGAAGCTTTCTTT; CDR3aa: CAWSPLQGRNTEAFF
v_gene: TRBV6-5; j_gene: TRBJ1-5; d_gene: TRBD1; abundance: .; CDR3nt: TGTGCCAGCAGAGGGACAGGGAGCAATCAGCCCCAGCATTTT; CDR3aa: CASRGTGSNQPQHF
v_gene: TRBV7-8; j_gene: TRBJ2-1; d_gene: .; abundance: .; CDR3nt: TGTGCCAGCAGCTTAGTGGTCCAGGGGGAGCAGTTCTTC; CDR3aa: CASSLVVQGEQFF
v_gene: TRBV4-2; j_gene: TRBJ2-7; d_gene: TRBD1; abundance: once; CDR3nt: TGTGCCAGCAGCATATACGACAGGGGACCTTACGAGCAGTACTTC; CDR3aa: CASSIYDRGPYEQYF
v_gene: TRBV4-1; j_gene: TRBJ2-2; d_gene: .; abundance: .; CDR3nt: TGCGCCAGCAGCCAAGACCAGGTTACCGGGGAGCTGTTTTTT; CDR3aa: CASSQDQVTGELFF
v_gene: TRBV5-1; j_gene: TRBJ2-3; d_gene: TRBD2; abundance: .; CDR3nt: TGCGCCAGCAGTCCAAAGACTAGCGGATACACAGATACGCAGTATTTT; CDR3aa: CASSPKTSGYTDTQYF
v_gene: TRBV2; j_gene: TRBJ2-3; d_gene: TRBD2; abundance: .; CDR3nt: TGTGCCAGGCGGGGGGGGCCCACAGATACGCAGTATTTT; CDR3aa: CARRGGPTDTQYF
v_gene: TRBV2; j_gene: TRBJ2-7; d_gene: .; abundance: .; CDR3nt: TGTGCCAGCAGCACCGGGGACGGAAGCTCCTACGAGCAGTACTTC; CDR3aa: CASSTGDGSSYEQYF
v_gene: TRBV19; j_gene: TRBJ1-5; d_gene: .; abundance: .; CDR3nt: TGTGCCAGTAGTATCGACAGCCGATGGAATCAGCCCCAGCATTTT; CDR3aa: CASSIDSRWNQPQHF
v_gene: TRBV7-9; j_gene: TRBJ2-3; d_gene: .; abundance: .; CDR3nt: TGTGCCAGCAGTTCCGCCACTCGACTTATAGATACGCAGTATTTT; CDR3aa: CASSSATRLIDTQYF
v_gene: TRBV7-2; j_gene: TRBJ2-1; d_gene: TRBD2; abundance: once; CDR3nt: TGTGCCAGCAGCTTAGAGGCGGGAGGGTACAATGAGCAGTTCTTC; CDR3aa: CASSLEAGGYNEQFF
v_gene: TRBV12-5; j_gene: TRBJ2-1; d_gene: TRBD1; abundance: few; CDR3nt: TGTGCTAGTGGTTTAGGGACAGCCTCCTACAATGAGCAGTTCTTC; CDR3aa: CASGLGTASYNEQFF
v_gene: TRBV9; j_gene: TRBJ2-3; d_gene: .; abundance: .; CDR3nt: TGTGCCAGCAGCGTAGGAGGGGGGACTACAGATACGCAGTATTTT; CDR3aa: CASSVGGGTTDTQYF
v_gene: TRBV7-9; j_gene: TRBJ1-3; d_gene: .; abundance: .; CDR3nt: TGTGCCAGCAGCCCGGGGACGGCTGGAAACACCATATATTTT; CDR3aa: CASSPGTAGNTIYF
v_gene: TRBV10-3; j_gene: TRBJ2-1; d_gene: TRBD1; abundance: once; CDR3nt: TGTGCCACCAACAGGGGGCGAGACAATGAGCAGTTCTTC; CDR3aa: CATNRGRDNEQFF
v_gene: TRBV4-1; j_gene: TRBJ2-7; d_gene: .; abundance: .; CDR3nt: TGCGCCAGCAGCCACGGTTCGGCAGGGACCTACGAGCAGTACTTC; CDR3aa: CASSHGSAGTYEQYF
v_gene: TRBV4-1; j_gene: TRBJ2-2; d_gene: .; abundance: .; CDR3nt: TGCGCCAGCAGCCAAGATGGAGCTAATCAGGGGGGGGAGCTGTTTTTT; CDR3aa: CASSQDGANQGGELFF
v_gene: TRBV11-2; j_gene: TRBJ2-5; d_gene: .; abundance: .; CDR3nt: TGTGCCAGCAGCTCCAGGATGGGGGACTCAAAGACCCAGTACTTC; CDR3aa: CASSSRMGDSKTQYF
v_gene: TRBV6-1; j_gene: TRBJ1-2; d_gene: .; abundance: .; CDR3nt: TGTGCCAGCAGTGAAAGGGCTAGGGGCGGAGGCTATGGCTACACCTTC; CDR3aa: CASSERARGGGYGYTF
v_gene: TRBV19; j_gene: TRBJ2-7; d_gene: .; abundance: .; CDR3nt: TGTGCCAGTAGTATATTTCTGAAGACAGCCGGAAACTCCTACGAGCAGTACTTC; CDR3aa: CASSIFLKTAGNSYEQYF
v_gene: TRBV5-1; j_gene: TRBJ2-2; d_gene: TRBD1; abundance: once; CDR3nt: TGCGCCAGCAGCACTCGACCGGGACAGATTAACACCGGGGAGCTGTTTTTT; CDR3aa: CASSTRPGQINTGELFF
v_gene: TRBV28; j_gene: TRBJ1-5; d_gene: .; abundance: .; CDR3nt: TGTGCCAGCAGTTTAAGAGGTGGGACGGGGAATCAGCCCCAGCATTTT; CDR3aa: CASSLRGGTGNQPQHF
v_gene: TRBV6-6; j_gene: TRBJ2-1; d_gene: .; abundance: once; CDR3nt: TGTGCCAGCAGTTATTATGCTAGCACCCACAATGAGCAGTTCTTC; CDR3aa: CASSYYASTHNEQFF
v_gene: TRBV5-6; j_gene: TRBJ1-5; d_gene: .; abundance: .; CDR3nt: TGTGCCAGCAGTTCGTTAAGTCAGCCCCAGCATTTT; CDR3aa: CASSSLSQPQHF
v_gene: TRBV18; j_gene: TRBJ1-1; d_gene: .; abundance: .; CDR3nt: TGTGCCAGCTCACCAACGGACAGAAACACTGAAGCTTTCTTT; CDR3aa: CASSPTDRNTEAFF
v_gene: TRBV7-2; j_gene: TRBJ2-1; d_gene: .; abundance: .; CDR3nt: TGTGCCAGCAGCCCGGGGCTTGGGCAGGGCGGCAATGAGCAGTTCTTC; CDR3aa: CASSPGLGQGGNEQFF
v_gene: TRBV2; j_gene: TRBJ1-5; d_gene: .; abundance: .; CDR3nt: TGTGCCAGCAGACCGGACGAGGGGCAGCCCCAGCATTTT; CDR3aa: CASRPDEGQPQHF